This TCR beta chain emerged from a study of molecular identifiers for immune sequencing clone quantification. The study, taken as a whole, reports: Spiked-in Jurkat TCR RNA corresponding to one cell was reported as detectable against 750,000 to 1,000,000 naive cells.

This clonotype was recorded many times. The antigen is unknown. Construction of naive CD8 libraries employed about 17,000 to 1,100,000 sorted cells together with 10%, 30% or 50% RNA. Bulk TCR libraries were made with methods that had been previously described and with listed TCR primers. TCRdb reanalysed the PCR reads using MiXCR and keeps one entry per CDR3 protein. The data contain some 65,000 distinct CDR3 sequences, about a fifth of them singletons. The material sequenced was naive CD8+ T cells from blood, with Jurkat cell RNA spiked in. Subset noted: FACS-sorted CD8+CD4-CCR7+CD45RA+ naive T cells. This TCR was sampled from a human donor in good health. Some libraries in this study had Jurkat cell RNA spiked in.

The CDR3 coding sequence is TGTGCCAGCAGCCTACCCAAGGGACTAGCGGGCCGGAACGAGCAGTACTTC. Protein product: CASSLPKGLAGRNEQYF. The chain recombines TRBV14 with TRBJ2-7, with 12 nucleotides matching TRBD2. The V and J ends lost 4 bases and 5 bases, in that order; junction bases with no gene match: 12. This CDR3 is built from 17 residues. CDR1 is SGHDN and CDR2 is FVKESK in the germline V gene.